This is a list of T cell receptor beta chains from one sample in a study of shared clonotypes between healthy human individuals. The repertoire was sequenced with immunoSEQ multiplex PCR; TCRdb's copy has only in-frame clones and lacks some. Of around 2,000,000 clones in the sample, 90% to 95% were seen once. Material: naive CD8+ T cells from PBMCs. Receptor source: a man aged 18 to 29 in good health. Some clones in this sample may be carry-over from other donors' samples. Each CDR3 is given with its conserved first and last residue. Fields, in order: CDR3 protein, CDR3 DNA, J gene, clone size, D gene, V gene. D genes are given only for firm matches. For some rows the clone size is stated as once, few or many, or as a class when expanded; others skip it.

CAWETGGASYEQYF,TGTGCCTGGGAGACAGGGGGCGCCTCCTACGAGCAGTACTTC,TRBJ2-7,-,TRBD1,TRBV30
CASSSSRQGNQPQHF,TGTGCCAGCAGCTCCAGTAGGCAAGGCAATCAGCCCCAGCATTTT,TRBJ1-5,once,-,TRBV7-9
CASSLEDRERCEKLFF,TGTGCCAGCAGCTTAGAAGACAGGGAGCGTTGCGAAAAACTGTTTTTT,TRBJ1-4,-,TRBD1,TRBV7-3
CASSYNNQPQHF,TGTGCCAGCAGCTACAACAATCAGCCCCAGCATTTT,TRBJ1-5,-,-,TRBV5-6
CSVAGRAEQYF,TGCAGCGTTGCGGGCAGGGCCGAGCAGTACTTC,TRBJ2-7,-,-,TRBV29-1
CASSQIGRVQETQYF,TGTGCCAGCAGCCAAATTGGGAGGGTGCAAGAGACCCAGTACTTC,TRBJ2-5,-,TRBD2,TRBV4-2
CASSLGVSSYEQYF,TGCGCCAGCAGCTTGGGTGTCAGCTCCTACGAGCAGTACTTC,TRBJ2-7,-,-,TRBV5-1
CASRLHRGPAQPQHF,TGTGCAAGTCGCTTACACCGGGGCCCTGCACAGCCCCAGCATTTT,TRBJ1-5,-,-,TRBV12-2
CASSPGLADYNEQFF,TGTGCCAGCAGCCCCGGGCTAGCGGACTACAATGAGCAGTTCTTC,TRBJ2-1,-,TRBD2,TRBV5-6
CASSSSIPGGGSTDGGPYNEQFF,TGTGCCAGCAGTTCTTCTATCCCGGGAGGTGGATCGACCGACGGAGGCCCCTACAATGAGCAGTTCTTC,TRBJ2-1,-,TRBD2,TRBV27
CASSQMNPGTDTQYF,TGTGCCAGTAGCCAAATGAATCCGGGCACAGATACGCAGTATTTT,TRBJ2-3,-,-,TRBV19
CASRPDRGRVDTIYF,TGTGCCAGCAGGCCGGACAGGGGCAGGGTCGACACCATATATTTT,TRBJ1-3,-,TRBD1,TRBV6-5
CSVLTAADWTPSGANVLTF,TGCAGCGTTCTGACAGCGGCAGATTGGACCCCTTCGGGGGCCAACGTCCTGACTTTC,TRBJ2-6,-,-,TRBV29-1
CASSKERLVQETQYF,TGTGCCAGCAGCAAAGAAAGGCTTGTGCAAGAGACCCAGTACTTC,TRBJ2-5,-,-,TRBV21-1
CASSIGREGVNTEAFF,TGTGCCAGTAGTATAGGACGAGAGGGGGTGAACACTGAAGCTTTCTTT,TRBJ1-1,-,-,TRBV19
CASSLSGRASGSYEQYF,TGTGCCAGCAGTTTATCGGGGAGGGCTAGCGGATCCTACGAGCAGTACTTC,TRBJ2-7,-,TRBD2,TRBV27
CASSQVEREGHGEQYF,TGCGCCAGCAGCCAAGTGGAGCGGGAGGGCCACGGCGAGCAGTACTTC,TRBJ2-7,-,TRBD2,TRBV4-1
CASSPSQGASSYEQYF,TGTGCCAGCAGTCCCAGCCAGGGGGCAAGTTCCTACGAGCAGTACTTC,TRBJ2-7,-,TRBD1,TRBV7-9
CATFSGKSSYEQYF,TGTGCCACCTTCAGCGGAAAATCCTCCTACGAGCAGTACTTC,TRBJ2-7,-,-,TRBV27
CASSLLAYQETQYF,TGTGCCAGCAGTTTACTTGCGTACCAAGAGACCCAGTACTTC,TRBJ2-5,-,-,TRBV27
CASSVGVTGEDGNTIYF,TGTGCCAGCAGCGTAGGGGTGACAGGGGAGGATGGAAACACCATATATTTT,TRBJ1-3,once,TRBD1,TRBV9
CALTWDSYYEQYF,TGTGCCCTTACCTGGGACAGTTACTACGAGCAGTACTTC,TRBJ2-7,-,TRBD1,TRBV10-3
CAVVPFNSYEQYF,TGTGCCGTGGTCCCCTTCAATTCCTACGAGCAGTACTTC,TRBJ2-7,-,-,TRBV30
CASSLDGTYEQYF,TGTGCCAGCAGTTTGGACGGAACCTACGAGCAGTACTTC,TRBJ2-7,-,-,TRBV6-5
CASSWMDRSTDTQYF,TGCGCCAGCAGCTGGATGGACAGGAGCACAGATACGCAGTATTTT,TRBJ2-3,-,TRBD1,TRBV5-1
CASSYDGGQPQHF,TGTGCCAGCAGTTACGACGGTGGTCAGCCCCAGCATTTT,TRBJ1-5,-,-,TRBV6-5
CASSIDPTYLNTEAFF,TGTGCCAGTAGTATAGATCCGACATACTTGAACACTGAAGCTTTCTTT,TRBJ1-1,-,-,TRBV19
CSVQRGLKNTGELFF,TGCAGCGTGCAACGGGGACTTAAGAACACCGGGGAGCTGTTTTTT,TRBJ2-2,-,-,TRBV29-1
CASSSGTRNTEIGEQYF,TGTGCCAGCAGTTCCGGTACTCGAAACACGGAAATAGGCGAGCAGTACTTC,TRBJ2-7,-,-,TRBV28
CASSLTGPSSYEQYF,TGTGCCAGCAGCTTAACAGGGCCTAGCTCCTACGAGCAGTACTTC,TRBJ2-7,-,-,TRBV7-8
CASSPAGDRGPGAFF,TGTGCCAGCAGCCCAGCAGGGGACAGGGGGCCTGGAGCTTTCTTT,TRBJ1-1,-,TRBD1,TRBV7-9
CASSYSDSDSYEQYF,TGTGCCAGCAGTTACTCGGATAGTGACTCCTACGAGCAGTACTTC,TRBJ2-7,-,-,TRBV6-5
CASSFLGQAYGYTF,TGTGCCAGCAGTTTCTTGGGGCAAGCCTATGGCTACACCTTC,TRBJ1-2,many,-,TRBV27
CASSVSGTYGYTF,TGTGCCAGCAGCGTATCGGGGACTTATGGCTACACCTTC,TRBJ1-2,once,-,TRBV9
CASSPYTSGRQDEQFF,TGTGCCAGCAGTCCTTACACTAGCGGGAGGCAGGATGAGCAGTTCTTC,TRBJ2-1,-,TRBD2,TRBV28
CASSLDGEVYEQYF,TGTGCCAGCAGTCTAGACGGAGAGGTCTACGAGCAGTACTTC,TRBJ2-7,-,-,TRBV4-2
CASSPAGPNTGELFF,TGTGCCAGCTCACCGGCGGGGCCGAACACCGGGGAGCTGTTTTTT,TRBJ2-2,-,-,TRBV18
CASSERTGGSYEQYF,TGCGCCAGCAGTGAGCGTACAGGCGGGAGCTACGAGCAGTACTTC,TRBJ2-7,-,TRBD2,TRBV10-2
CASSSETGIASEAFF,TGTGCCAGCAGCTCGGAGACCGGGATTGCCTCTGAAGCTTTCTTT,TRBJ1-1,few,-,TRBV5-4
CASRTGTGDYEQYF,TGTGCCAGCAGGACCGGGACAGGGGACTACGAGCAGTACTTC,TRBJ2-7,-,TRBD1,TRBV2
CAPSFNEQYF,TGTGCCCCATCCTTTAACGAGCAGTACTTC,TRBJ2-7,-,-,TRBV30
CSARDPHGYTF,TGCAGTGCTAGAGATCCACATGGCTACACCTTC,TRBJ1-2,-,-,TRBV20-1
CASSDSTYGYTF,TGTGCCAGCAGTGACAGCACCTATGGCTACACCTTC,TRBJ1-2,-,-,TRBV25-1
CASRRDLNYGYTF,TGTGCCAGCAGGAGGGACCTTAACTATGGCTACACCTTC,TRBJ1-2,-,-,TRBV28
CASSLIDYNEQFF,TGTGCCAGCAGTCTCATAGACTACAATGAGCAGTTCTTC,TRBJ2-1,-,-,TRBV28
CASSGQSYEQYF,TGTGCCAGCAGCGGACAGAGCTACGAGCAGTACTTC,TRBJ2-7,-,-,TRBV9
CASSSPGRGLYEQYF,TGTGCCAGCAGCTCCCCCGGCAGGGGGCTCTACGAGCAGTACTTC,TRBJ2-7,-,TRBD1,TRBV13
CASSLLPGAISNEQFF,TGTGCCAGCAGTTTGTTACCAGGGGCTATCTCAAATGAGCAGTTCTTC,TRBJ2-1,-,-,TRBV27
CASAGPLYEQYF,TGTGCCAGCGCGGGCCCCTTGTACGAGCAGTACTTC,TRBJ2-7,few,-,TRBV2
CASSEAGTNEQFF,TGTGCCAGCAGTGAGGCGGGGACCAATGAGCAGTTCTTC,TRBJ2-1,-,-,TRBV6-4
CSVEDYGGGRRSDGYTF,TGCAGCGTTGAAGATTACGGCGGGGGGCGACGGTCGGATGGCTACACCTTC,TRBJ1-2,-,-,TRBV29-1
CSVAGGRTYEQYF,TGCAGCGTTGCGGGCGGCCGCACCTACGAGCAGTACTTC,TRBJ2-7,-,-,TRBV29-1
CASSPGLAYNEQFF,TGCGCCAGCAGCCCGGGACTAGCTTACAATGAGCAGTTCTTC,TRBJ2-1,-,TRBD2,TRBV4-1
CASSQGRTGELFF,TGCGCCAGCAGCCAAGGGAGGACCGGGGAGCTGTTTTTT,TRBJ2-2,-,-,TRBV4-3
CASRSTGTSGNEQFF,TGTGCCAGCAGGTCGACCGGGACTAGCGGCAATGAGCAGTTCTTC,TRBJ2-1,-,TRBD2,TRBV7-3
CASSTGSGNTIYF,TGTGCCAGCTCTACAGGGTCCGGAAACACCATATATTTT,TRBJ1-3,-,-,TRBV9
CASSSPGSYNEQFF,TGTGCCAGTAGTTCGCCGGGATCTTACAATGAGCAGTTCTTC,TRBJ2-1,-,-,TRBV19
CASSLGGSRYEQYF,TGTGCCAGCAGCTTAGGGGGGAGTCGCTACGAGCAGTACTTC,TRBJ2-7,-,-,TRBV7-2
CASSGSLLLYEQYF,TGCGCCAGCAGTGGCTCCCTTCTCCTCTACGAGCAGTACTTC,TRBJ2-7,-,-,TRBV10-2
CASSAARGSYNEQFF,TGCGCCAGCAGCGCCGCCCGGGGATCCTACAATGAGCAGTTCTTC,TRBJ2-1,-,-,TRBV4-3